This TCR beta chain was sequenced during a study of CD8+ T cells in alopecia areata. Germline-derived CDR1 and CDR2 are SGHRS and YFSETQ. The CDR3 covers 15 residues. The V segment lost 4 bases and the J segment 4 bases; nucleotides outside the gene matches: 8. Individuals with alopecia areata gave both lesional scalp punch biopsies and peripheral blood for collection. This clone was observed a handful of times. Its specificity is unknown. Sequencing used cDNA as its template, made by extracting RNA and reverse transcribing it. Profiling relied on immunoSEQ multiplex PCR, and the TCRdb table lists in-frame clones only, not all of them. This sample has roughly 20,000 clones, with more than 50% found just once. Points from the study as a whole: Patients shared TCRs less clearly than mice did, possibly owing to HLA.

Material: skin, obtained at week 0. The chain has TRBV5-1 and TRBJ1-2; 9 bases match TRBD1. The TCR was taken from a human donor with alopecia areata. The CDR3: CASSPGQGGIYGYTF. DNA of the CDR3: TGCGCCAGCAGCCCGGGACAGGGAGGGATCTATGGCTACACCTTC.